These T cell receptor beta chains were read from a single sample in a study of blood T cell repertoires in COVID-19. Here immunoSEQ multiplex PCR was the method, and the copy in TCRdb shows in-frame clones only, minus some. In the table there are a few hundred thousand clones, approximately 85% of which are singletons. Sequencing input: PBMCs or T cells enriched from blood (not recorded which). Source of these receptors: a man in his thirties or forties who had recovered from COVID-19. The CDR3 runs from the conserved cysteine through the conserved F or W. The D gene is left open where the match is weak. Where a row states a size, it is once, few, many or the class of an expanded clone; other rows omit it.

clone size	V gene	D gene	J gene	CDR3 protein	CDR3 DNA
NA	TRBV2	NA	TRBJ2-7	CASRDFTGSYEQYF	TGTGCCAGCAGAGACTTTACAGGCTCCTACGAGCAGTACTTC
NA	TRBV2	NA	TRBJ1-5	CASRRVDYNQPQHF	TGTGCCAGCAGGCGTGTTGATTACAATCAGCCCCAGCATTTT
NA	TRBV19	TRBD1	TRBJ2-5	CASSIQQGWETQYF	TGTGCCAGTAGTATACAACAGGGGTGGGAGACCCAGTACTTC
NA	TRBV7-9	TRBD1	TRBJ2-1	CASSSPWTGNYNEQFF	TGTGCCAGCAGCTCCCCCTGGACAGGAAACTACAATGAGCAGTTCTTC
NA	TRBV13	TRBD1	TRBJ2-2	CASTLDRGLTGELFF	TGTGCCAGCACCTTGGACAGGGGGCTAACCGGGGAGCTGTTTTTT
NA	TRBV9	NA	TRBJ2-3	CASSGRTGPDTQYF	TGTGCCAGCAGCGGACGGACTGGCCCAGATACGCAGTATTTT
NA	TRBV3-1/TRBV3-2	NA	TRBJ1-6	CASSQARMSSYNSPLHF	TGTGCCAGCAGCCAAGCGCGGATGAGCTCCTATAATTCACCCCTCCACTTT
NA	TRBV2	TRBD1	TRBJ1-2	CASKRDSNYGYTF	TGTGCCAGCAAAAGGGACAGCAACTATGGCTACACCTTC
few	TRBV30	TRBD1	TRBJ1-2	CAWTTGGTYGYTF	TGTGCCTGGACCACAGGGGGCACCTATGGCTACACCTTC
NA	TRBV7-2	TRBD1	TRBJ1-1	CASSLMEGAGTEAFF	TGTGCCAGCAGCTTAATGGAGGGGGCTGGCACTGAAGCTTTCTTT
few	TRBV28	NA	TRBJ2-3	CASSFPLGGGTDTQYF	TGTGCCAGCAGTTTTCCTCTTGGCGGGGGCACAGATACGCAGTATTTT
NA	TRBV29-1	NA	TRBJ1-2	CSYRSLNSYGYTF	TGCAGCTACAGGAGTCTAAATTCTTATGGCTACACCTTC
once	TRBV6-5	TRBD1	TRBJ1-2	CASSYSRGPRYGYTF	TGTGCCAGCAGTTACTCCAGGGGGCCGCGGTATGGCTACACCTTC
few	TRBV10-3	NA	TRBJ1-1	CAISQTQSSEAFF	TGTGCCATCAGCCAGACACAATCCTCTGAAGCTTTCTTT
few	TRBV27	TRBD1	TRBJ1-1	CASSPPRQGRHTEAFF	TGTGCCAGCAGTCCACCAAGACAGGGGAGGCACACTGAAGCTTTCTTT
NA	TRBV27	TRBD1	TRBJ1-2	CASSLFPGTEDYGYTF	TGTGCCAGCAGTTTATTTCCCGGGACAGAGGACTATGGCTACACCTTC
once	TRBV4-2	TRBD2	TRBJ2-5	CASSQGTSGGYQETQYF	TGTGCCAGCAGCCAAGGGACTAGCGGGGGTTACCAAGAGACCCAGTACTTC
NA	TRBV2	TRBD2	TRBJ2-5	CASSEGLAGDETQYF	TGTGCCAGCAGTGAGGGCCTAGCGGGGGATGAGACCCAGTACTTC
few	TRBV2	NA	TRBJ1-5	CASRREGNNQPQHF	TGTGCCAGCAGACGGGAGGGAAACAATCAGCCCCAGCATTTT
NA	TRBV9	TRBD1	TRBJ1-1	CASSAQGAEAFF	TGTGCCAGCAGCGCCCAGGGGGCTGAAGCTTTCTTT
NA	TRBV5-4	NA	TRBJ1-4	CASSLIPGEKLFF	TGTGCCAGCAGCTTAATCCCCGGGGAAAAACTGTTTTTT
NA	TRBV5-1	TRBD2	TRBJ2-5	CASSPLAGAEETQYF	TGCGCCAGCAGCCCCCTAGCGGGTGCCGAAGAGACCCAGTACTTC
NA	TRBV21-1	NA	TRBJ1-6	CASSKDRAHLSSNSPLHF	TGTGCCAGCAGCAAAGACAGGGCACATCTCTCATCTAATTCACCCCTCCACTTT
few	TRBV12-3/TRBV12-4	TRBD1	TRBJ1-1	CASRRGPHTEAFF	TGTGCCAGCCGCAGGGGGCCCCACACTGAAGCTTTCTTT
NA	TRBV10-1	NA	TRBJ1-1	CASSFDSDTEAFF	TGCGCCAGCAGTTTTGACAGCGACACTGAAGCTTTCTTT
NA	TRBV6-5	NA	TRBJ2-3	CASSPRRRVADTQYF	TGTGCCAGCAGTCCCCGCAGGCGGGTGGCAGATACGCAGTATTTT
NA	TRBV5-6	TRBD1	TRBJ1-2	CASSLRQGDGYTF	TGTGCCAGCAGCTTAAGACAGGGCGATGGCTACACCTTC
NA	TRBV5-1	NA	TRBJ2-7	CASRPDAGYEQYF	TGCGCCAGCAGACCGGACGCGGGCTACGAGCAGTACTTC
NA	TRBV19	TRBD1	TRBJ2-1	CASKRDRVNNEQFF	TGTGCCAGTAAGAGGGACAGAGTAAACAATGAGCAGTTCTTC
NA	TRBV7-2	NA	TRBJ2-7	CASSFVKSYEQYF	TGTGCCAGCAGCTTCGTGAAGAGCTACGAGCAGTACTTC
few	TRBV19	TRBD2	TRBJ2-7	CASSGQRGVYEQYF	TGTGCCAGTAGTGGTCAGCGGGGGGTCTACGAGCAGTACTTC
NA	TRBV16	NA	TRBJ1-2	CASSQSAGAYGYTF	TGTGCCAGCAGCCAATCGGCAGGGGCCTATGGCTACACCTTC
few	TRBV10-3	TRBD2	TRBJ2-7	CAIQIAGGGEQYF	TGTGCCATCCAAATAGCGGGGGGCGGCGAGCAGTACTTC
NA	TRBV18	TRBD1	TRBJ1-2	CASSPDRGSYGYTF	TGTGCCAGCTCACCGGACAGGGGGAGTTATGGCTACACCTTC
few	TRBV4-2	NA	TRBJ1-2	CASSQDWGGGGYGYTF	TGTGCCAGCAGCCAAGATTGGGGAGGGGGTGGCTATGGCTACACCTTC
NA	TRBV10-3	NA	TRBJ2-1	CAISEGEVGEQFF	TGTGCCATCAGTGAAGGGGAGGTGGGTGAGCAGTTCTTC
NA	TRBV11-2	NA	TRBJ1-1	CASSLDGGIQNTEAFF	TGTGCCAGCAGCTTAGATGGCGGCATACAGAACACTGAAGCTTTCTTT
NA	TRBV3-1/TRBV3-2	NA	TRBJ1-1	CASSLPTDEAFF	TGTGCCAGCAGCCTCCCGACAGATGAAGCTTTCTTT
NA	TRBV4-2	TRBD2	TRBJ2-3	CASSRGTSGPTDTQYF	TGTGCCAGCAGCCGAGGGACTAGCGGACCCACAGATACGCAGTATTTT
NA	TRBV10-3	NA	TRBJ2-3	CAISESRGNRTDTQYF	TGTGCCATCAGTGAGTCGAGAGGGAATCGCACAGATACGCAGTATTTT
NA	TRBV4-3	NA	TRBJ1-4	CASSRGGDNEKLFF	TGCGCCAGCAGCCGGGGGGGAGATAATGAAAAACTGTTTTTT
NA	TRBV2	TRBD1	TRBJ1-2	CASSDRDRAPGVVGGYTF	TGTGCCAGCAGCGACCGGGACAGGGCCCCCGGGGTGGTTGGTGGCTACACCTTC
NA	TRBV2	NA	TRBJ1-2	CASRGHTLSYGYTF	TGTGCCAGCAGGGGGCATACTTTGAGCTATGGCTACACCTTC
NA	TRBV4-2	NA	TRBJ1-2	CASSQAQIGGAGYTF	TGTGCCAGCAGCCAAGCTCAGATAGGGGGAGCTGGCTACACCTTC
NA	TRBV24-1	NA	TRBJ1-5	CATSSVSNQPQHF	TGTGCCACCTCCTCAGTTAGCAATCAGCCCCAGCATTTT
NA	TRBV19	NA	TRBJ1-3	CASSVTWAKNTIYF	TGTGCCAGTTCTGTAACTTGGGCTAAGAACACCATATATTTT
once	TRBV18	NA	TRBJ1-3	CASSPVGSSGNTIYF	TGTGCCAGCTCACCAGTGGGCAGCTCTGGAAACACCATATATTTT
NA	TRBV11-2	NA	TRBJ2-1	CASSLGRFKFF	TGTGCCAGCAGCTTGGGCAGGTTTAAATTCTTC
few	TRBV9	NA	TRBJ1-1	CASSVVGGANTEAFF	TGTGCCAGCAGCGTAGTTGGGGGGGCGAACACTGAAGCTTTCTTT
NA	TRBV10-3	NA	TRBJ1-4	CAISRGTREKLFF	TGTGCCATCAGCCGGGGGACGAGAGAAAAACTGTTTTTT
NA	TRBV19	TRBD1	TRBJ1-2	CAGTGTGSGYTF	TGTGCCGGGACCGGGACAGGGTCTGGCTACACCTTC
NA	TRBV4-3	NA	TRBJ2-6	CASSAQTGPLSSGANVLTF	TGCGCCAGCAGCGCCCAAACAGGGCCTCTAAGCTCTGGGGCCAACGTCCTGACTTTC
NA	TRBV30	NA	TRBJ1-3	CAWSNPLAGVRGNTIYF	TGTGCCTGGAGTAACCCCCTGGCGGGCGTGAGAGGAAACACCATATATTTT